The 21 T cell receptor beta chains listed next were all sequenced from one sample in a study of shared clonotypes between healthy human individuals. Data came from immunoSEQ multiplex PCR; TCRdb stores just in-frame clones and leaves some out. The sample comprises more than 550,000 clones, just under 75% of which are singletons, and under 2% rests with the top ten. The sequencing input was memory CD4+ T cells sorted from blood. Subset here: CD45RA-negative fraction. Receptors were obtained from a woman aged 30 to 39 in good health.

This clone has a single count. The V gene is TRBV15, the J gene TRBJ1-5; 8 nucleotides line up with TRBD1. V was clipped by 2 bases and J by 2 bases; unmatched bases: 5. From germline, CDR1 is LNHNV and CDR2 YYDKDF (reference sequence). The CDR3 runs 16 residues. The CDR3 sequence is CATSRLTGGGNQPQHF. The CDR3 nucleotides read TGTGCCACCAGCAGACTAACAGGGGGAGGCAATCAGCCCCAGCATTTT.

The genes are TRBV2 and TRBJ2-7; 7 bases fit TRBD2. From germline, CDR1 is SNHLY and CDR2 FYNNEI. V shed 7 bases, J shed 5 bases, and the junction held 17 bases outside the gene matches. The CDR3 consists of 16 residues. Written as DNA, the CDR3 is TGTGCCAGCACCCCCCGGACTGGGCGGGAGACTCACGAGCAGTACTTC. This encodes CASTPRTGRETHEQYF.

Of note for this clone: Possible read error: a much larger clone is one base away. The rearrangement joins TRBV28 to TRBJ1-5; D gene ambiguous. The CDR3 covers 13 residues. CDR1 and CDR2 from the germline V gene are MDHEN and SYDVKM. Here the CDR3 reads CASRLYSNQPQHF. CDR3 sequence (DNA): TGTGCCAGCAGATTATATAGCAATCAGCCCCAGCATTTT.

The sample holds a few counts of this clone. The chain uses TRBV6-5 and TRBJ1-3; D is uncertain. CDR3 length: 14 residues. Trimming stripped 8 bases from V and 2 bases from J, with 13 bases between. Germline-derived CDR1 and CDR2 are MNHEY and SVGAGI. This CDR3 reads CASRRSGPGNTIYF. The CDR3 region has the DNA TGTGCCAGCCGACGAAGCGGGCCTGGAAACACCATATATTTT.

This clone was seen a handful of times. V is TRBV30 and J is TRBJ1-3; a weak D match, TRBD1 (6 bases). The CDR3 runs 15 residues. Per germline, CDR1 GTSNPN and CDR2 SVGIG (reference sequence). V lost 1 base to trimming and J lost 0 bases, with 10 bases between them. CDR3 sequence: CAWSGGASSGNTIYF. As DNA, the CDR3 is TGTGCCTGGAGTGGGGGGGCCAGCTCTGGAAACACCATATATTTT.

This clone was seen a few times. This chain links TRBV7-3 with TRBJ2-7; 15 bases fit TRBD2. Germline values: CDR1 SGHTA, CDR2 FQGTGA. There are 14 residues in the CDR3. With V trimmed by 3 bases and J by 9 bases, 3 bases remained unmatched. CDR3 residues: CASSLGLAGGPQYF. CDR3 in DNA: TGTGCCAGCAGCTTGGGACTAGCGGGAGGCCCGCAGTACTTC. The complete variable domain, with remaining parts taken from reference TRBV7-3 and TRBJ2-7, reads GAGVSQTPSNKVTEKGKYVELRCDPISGHTALYWYRQSLGQGPEFLIYFQGTGAADDSGLPNDRFFAVRPEGSVSTLKIQRTERGDSAVYLCASSLGLAGGPQYFGPGTRLTVT.

The rearrangement links TRBV11-2 to TRBJ1-3, with a possible D match to TRBD1 (6 bases). The CDR3 length is 15 residues. The V and J ends lost 5 bases and 2 bases respectively, with 13 bases between them. Germline V gene lookup returns CDR1 SGHAT and CDR2 FQNNGV. For the CDR3, the DNA is TGTGCCAGCAGCCCACCCACAGGGCCTGGAAACACCATATATTTT. As protein: CASSPPTGPGNTIYF.

This clone was observed a handful of times. V gene TRBV5-6 combines with J gene TRBJ1-5, with a possible D match to TRBD1 (5 bases). Trimming stripped 5 bases from V and 7 bases from J, with 7 bases between. The CDR3 sequence is 11 residues long. In germline, CDR1 is SGHDT, CDR2 YYEEEE. The CDR3 DNA is TGTGCCAGCAGAAAGGGGCAGCCCCAGCATTTT. This gives the protein CASRKGQPQHF.

In DNA form, the CDR3 reads TGTGCCAGCAGTTCTATAGCCGGGACGGTTAACACTGAAGCTTTCTTT. It specifies CASSSIAGTVNTEAFF. The chain joins TRBV28 to TRBJ1-1; maybe TRBD1 (5 bases). V lost 4 bases to trimming and J lost 2 bases, with 17 bases between them. The CDR3 covers 16 residues. CDR1 and CDR2 from the germline V gene are MDHEN and SYDVKM.

The chain combines TRBV6-6 with TRBJ2-7, with D uncertain. Trimming cost V 6 bases and J 3 bases, with 9 bases left between them. Germline loops: CDR1 MNHNY, CDR2 SVGAGI (reference sequence). CDR3 size: 12 residues. In DNA form, the CDR3 reads TGTGCCAGCAGCCGGACCTACTACGAGCAGTACTTC. This sequence encodes CASSRTYYEQYF.

V is TRBV19 and J is TRBJ2-3; D is perhaps TRBD2 (5 bases). The germline V gene has CDR1 LNHDA and CDR2 SQIVND (reference sequence). V lost 4 bases and J lost 5, with 7 bases in between. This CDR3 has 12 residues. CDR3 region: CASSTGGDTQYF. The CDR3 DNA reads as TGTGCCAGTAGTACCGGAGGAGATACGCAGTATTTT.

The chain joins TRBV14 to TRBJ1-6; D call uncertain. This CDR3 has 13 residues. V dropped 1 base and J dropped 7 bases, with 5 bases sitting between them. Germline V gene lookup returns CDR1 SGHDN and CDR2 FVKESK. The CDR3: CASSQAKNSPLHF. The DNA for the CDR3 is TGTGCCAGCAGCCAAGCCAAGAATTCACCCCTCCACTTT.

The rearrangement uses TRBV28 and TRBJ1-5; TRBD1 is a possible D gene (6 bases). The length of the CDR3 is 13 residues. CDR1 and CDR2 from the germline V gene are MDHEN and SYDVKM. Trimming removed 6 bases at V and 7 bases at J, with 13 bases between. The CDR3 here is CASRQGWGQPQHF. The DNA of the CDR3 is TGTGCCAGCAGACAGGGTTGGGGGCAGCCCCAGCATTTT.

V is TRBV6-1 and J is TRBJ2-7; 11 positions agree with TRBD1. The CDR3 runs to 14 residues. V lost 6 bases to trimming and J lost 7 bases; unmatched junction nucleotides: 8. CDR1 MNHNS and CDR2 SASEGT come from the germline V gene. CDR3 region: CASSDGTGGREQYF. CDR3 nucleotides: TGTGCCAGCAGCGACGGGACAGGGGGTCGAGAGCAGTACTTC.

The genes are TRBV11-2 and TRBJ2-7; 14 bases line up with TRBD2. CDR3 length: 16 residues. Per the germline V gene, CDR1 is SGHAT and CDR2 is FQNNGV. J was trimmed by 9 bases and V by 5 bases; bases with no gene match: 12. CDR3 in amino acids: CASSPGGTSGSIGQYF. Written as DNA, the CDR3 is TGTGCCAGCAGCCCCGGCGGGACTAGCGGGAGCATTGGGCAGTACTTC.

The CDR3 loop is CASSLVRSVRETQYF. DNA for the CDR3: TGTGCCAGCAGCTTAGTCAGGTCCGTTAGGGAGACCCAGTACTTC. The rearrangement links TRBV7-7 to TRBJ2-5, with D unresolved. Per the germline V gene, CDR1 is SSHAT and CDR2 is FNYEAQ (reference sequence). Trimming took off 1 base at V and 5 bases at J, with 14 bases between the two ends. The CDR3 has 15 residues.

DNA of the CDR3: TGTGCCAGCAGCCACTCACCAGGGGACAATGAGCAGTTCTTC. This encodes CASSHSPGDNEQFF. J is TRBJ2-1 and V is TRBV4-2; weak D call: TRBD1 (6 bases). The CDR3 has 14 amino acids. Germline V gene sequence: CDR1 LGHNA, CDR2 YNFKEQ. The V end lost 3 bases, the J end lost 5 bases, and 11 bases lay between the germline ends.

Comments on this clone: This sample also contains other DNA sequences that code for the same CDR3. The CDR3 protein is CASSLRSSYEQYF. The CDR3 region has the DNA TGTGCCAGCAGCTTAAGGAGCTCCTACGAGCAGTACTTC. The chain couples TRBV11-1 to TRBJ2-7; no definite D call. Germline loops: CDR1 SGHAT, CDR2 FQDESV (reference sequence). V was clipped by 2 bases and J by 0 bases, with 5 bases between them. This CDR3 comprises 13 residues.

This sequence joins TRBV11-2 and TRBJ1-1; no reliable D call. V was clipped by 3 bases and J by 4 bases, with 9 bases between them. Per germline, CDR1 SGHAT and CDR2 FQNNGV. The CDR3 loop spans 13 amino acids. The CDR3 loop reads CASSFGLATEAFF. The CDR3 bases are TGTGCCAGCAGCTTCGGGCTGGCCACTGAAGCTTTCTTT.

The chain recombines TRBV19 with TRBJ1-5; 7 bases map to TRBD1. Germline CDR1 LNHDA, CDR2 SQIVND (reference sequence). This CDR3 is built from 15 residues. J lost 4 bases, V lost 4 bases, and 7 bases had no gene match. Written as DNA, the CDR3 is TGTGCCAGTAGTAAGACAGGGCTGGCTAATCAGCCCCAGCATTTT. Protein product: CASSKTGLANQPQHF.

V is TRBV9 and J is TRBJ2-1, with D hard to call. V lost 4 bases, J lost 3 bases, and 14 bases lay in between. CDR3 length equals 15 residues. The germline gives CDR1 SGDLS, CDR2 YYNGEE. In DNA form, the CDR3 reads TGTGCCAGCAGCCCCCCCCTGGGGTTCTACAATGAGCAGTTCTTC. Protein sequence: CASSPPLGFYNEQFF.